Following are 27 T cell receptor beta chains from one sample sequenced in a study of blood T cell repertoires in COVID-19. Profiled with immunoSEQ multiplex PCR; TCRdb holds only in-frame clones, not every one. The data hold tens of thousands of clones, with about 85% observed a single time. The material sequenced was peripheral blood. These TCRs come from a human donor in a cohort sampled during active COVID-19.

This rearrangement joins TRBV5-1 to TRBJ2-3, with 9 bases that match TRBD2. CDR3 length equals 16 residues. Trimming cost V 0 bases and J 7 bases; bases outside gene matches: 9. Germline CDR1 and CDR2: SGHRS and YFSETQ. The CDR3 nucleotides read TGCGCCAGCAGCTTGGAGTCTAGCGGGGTTCCCTATACGCAGTATTTT. Translation gives CASSLESSGVPYTQYF.

This clone has a count of ten or more. J is TRBJ2-1 and V is TRBV6-2 or TRBV6-3; 7 bases fit TRBD2. The ends lost 4 bases at V and 0 bases at J; junction bases unmatched: 12. The CDR3 runs 18 residues. Per the germline V gene, CDR1 is MNHEY and CDR2 is SVGEGT. The CDR3 sequence is CASSSPDLAESSYNEQFF. CDR3 nucleotides: TGTGCCAGCAGTTCGCCCGACCTAGCGGAGAGCTCCTACAATGAGCAGTTCTTC.

The chain employs TRBV3-1 (or the pseudogene TRBV3-2) and TRBJ2-3; 7 bases agree with TRBD2. Trimming removed 2 bases from V and 8 bases from J; junction bases left unmatched: 4. The length of the CDR3 is 13 residues. CDR1 and CDR2 (germline): LGHDT, YNNKEL (reference sequence). The CDR3 protein is CASSQQGGGTQYF. In DNA, the CDR3 is TGTGCCAGCAGCCAACAGGGCGGGGGTACGCAGTATTTT.

V gene TRBV3-1 (or the pseudogene TRBV3-2) combines with J gene TRBJ1-1; D gene ambiguous. The CDR3 consists of 13 residues. CDR1 and CDR2 (germline): LGHDT, YNNKEL (reference sequence). V was clipped by 1 base and J by 5 bases, with 8 bases between them. CDR3 residues: CASSQVRRTEAFF. The CDR3 DNA is TGTGCCAGCAGCCAAGTCAGGAGGACTGAAGCTTTCTTT.

This clone was detected once. J is TRBJ1-1 and V is TRBV5-1; 8 bases agree with TRBD1. This CDR3 region has 14 residues. The germline V gene encodes CDR1 SGHRS and CDR2 YFSETQ. V lost 2 bases to trimming and J lost 1 base; unmatched junction nucleotides: 1. The CDR3 bases are TGCGCCAGCAGCTTAGACAGGGGGAACACTGAAGCTTTCTTT. Encoded protein: CASSLDRGNTEAFF.

The chain employs TRBV19 and TRBJ1-1, with TRBD1 identical over 8 bases. The germline CDR1 and CDR2 sequences are LNHDA and SQIVND (reference sequence). V lost 6 bases, J lost 1 base, and 7 bases stayed unmatched. The length of the CDR3 is 15 residues. CDR3 loop: CASRIIQGGNTEAFF. The CDR3 DNA reads TGTGCCAGTAGGATAATACAGGGGGGGAACACTGAAGCTTTCTTT.

V and J are TRBV2 and TRBJ1-5, with unresolved D. V lost 4 bases and J lost 6, with 7 bases in between. The germline gives CDR1 SNHLY, CDR2 FYNNEI. The CDR3 has 12 residues. The CDR3 loop is CASSVGGQPQHF. DNA for the CDR3: TGTGCCAGCAGTGTGGGAGGTCAGCCCCAGCATTTT.

V and J are TRBV7-2 and TRBJ2-3, with unresolved D. Germline-derived CDR1 and CDR2 are SGHTA and FQGNSA. Between the trimmed V and J ends, which lost 5 bases and 1 base, there was a span of 13 bases. This CDR3 spans 15 amino acids. CDR3 sequence: CASSGRGMGTDTQYF. The CDR3 bases are TGTGCCAGCAGCGGCCGCGGCATGGGCACAGATACGCAGTATTTT.

The rearrangement joins TRBV9 to TRBJ2-3; the match to TRBD1 covers 8 bases. Germline CDR1 reads SGDLS; CDR2 reads YYNGEE. This CDR3 has 16 amino acids. Trimming at V came to 4 bases and at J to 2 bases, leaving 9 bases not matched to a gene. CDR3 bases: TGTGCCAGCAGCCCCGGACAGGGCATGGCCACAGATACGCAGTATTTT. Translation: CASSPGQGMATDTQYF.

The chain's CDR3 is CASSSRRGYGYTF. The DNA of the CDR3 is TGTGCCAGCAGTTCGCGCAGGGGCTATGGCTACACCTTC. The chain is built from TRBV28 and TRBJ1-2; perhaps TRBD1 as D (6 bases). V was clipped by 4 bases and J by 4 bases, with 10 bases between them. This CDR3 contains 13 residues. Germline CDR1 MDHEN, CDR2 SYDVKM.

V is TRBV7-2 and J is TRBJ2-7; 9 bases align to TRBD2. From germline, CDR1 is SGHTA and CDR2 FQGNSA. The CDR3 consists of 14 residues. V shed 4 bases and J 5 bases; nucleotides not matched to a gene: 6. CDR3 amino acids: CASSSALAGNEQYF. The CDR3 DNA reads as TGTGCCAGCAGCTCCGCCCTAGCGGGAAACGAGCAGTACTTC.

In its sample, this clone was seen a few times. The rearrangement links TRBV7-8 to TRBJ2-7; 8 positions agree with TRBD1. The germline V gene encodes CDR1 SGHVS and CDR2 FQNEAQ. Losses at the gene ends were 4 bases for V and 3 bases for J; bases not matched to a gene: 11. This CDR3 spans 16 amino acids. The CDR3 DNA sequence: TGTGCCAGCAGCTCAGAACAGGGGGGAGGCTTCTACGAGCAGTACTTC. Translated, it gives CASSSEQGGGFYEQYF.

This clone was recorded once. V is TRBV5-1 and J is TRBJ2-2, with TRBD2 matching 10 bases. Per the germline V gene, CDR1 is SGHRS and CDR2 is YFSETQ. This CDR3 has 17 amino acids. Trimming cost V 3 bases and J 6 bases; bases outside gene matches: 11. DNA for the CDR3: TGCGCCAGCAGCTCAGAGCTCCTAGCGGGAGTACCCGGGGAGCTGTTTTTT. Its translation is CASSSELLAGVPGELFF. The whole variable domain, filled in from reference TRBV5-1 and TRBJ2-2, reads KAGVTQTPRYLIKTRGQQVTLSCSPISGHRSVSWYQQTPGQGLQFLFEYFSETQRNKGNFPGRFSGRQFSNSRSEMNVSTLELGDSALYLCASSSELLAGVPGELFFGEGSRLTVL.

The genes are TRBV7-9 and TRBJ2-3; a possible D gene is TRBD1 (6 bases). The CDR3 length is 12 residues. Trimming stripped 5 bases from V and 3 bases from J, with 6 bases between. The germline V gene encodes CDR1 SEHNR and CDR2 FQNEAQ (reference sequence). CDR3 in amino acids: CASSTGTDTQYF. Written as DNA, the CDR3 is TGTGCCAGCAGCACAGGGACAGATACGCAGTATTTT.

The gene calls are TRBV30 and TRBJ1-2; D not certain. V lost 3 bases, J lost 2 bases, and 16 bases lay in between. This CDR3 has 15 residues. The germline CDR1 and CDR2 sequences are GTSNPN and SVGIG (reference sequence). DNA of the CDR3: TGTGCCTGGAGCCCTACAGATTACCTGAACTATGGCTACACCTTC. Protein product: CAWSPTDYLNYGYTF.

A few counts support this clone. J is TRBJ1-1 and V is TRBV29-1, with 8 bases fitting TRBD1. The CDR3 is 12 amino acids. After removal of 5 bases from V and 7 bases from J, the junction contained 6 bases not matched to a gene. Germline V gene sequence: CDR1 SQVTM, CDR2 ANQGSEA. CDR3 sequence reads: CSVRRQGFEAFF. The CDR3, as DNA: TGCAGCGTTCGTCGACAGGGGTTTGAAGCTTTCTTT. Complete variable domain (other parts from reference TRBV29-1 and TRBJ1-1): SAVISQKPSRDICQRGTSLTIQCQVDSQVTMMFWYRQQPGQSLTLIATANQGSEATYESGFVIDKFPISRPNLTFSTLTVSNMSPEDSSIYLCSVRRQGFEAFFGQGTRLTVV.

The V call is TRBV5-1, the J call TRBJ2-1; D is undetermined. In germline, CDR1 is SGHRS, CDR2 YFSETQ. The CDR3 loop spans 15 amino acids. V was cut by 0 bases and J by 2 bases, with 9 bases left in between. The CDR3 DNA reads as TGCGCCAGCAGCTTGGAAGGAGAGCCCTACAATGAGCAGTTCTTC. Translating gives CASSLEGEPYNEQFF.

The chain employs TRBV7-9 and TRBJ2-4, with a possible D match to TRBD1 (5 bases). V lost 3 bases, J lost 4 bases, and 7 bases lay in between. Germline V gene data show CDR1 as SEHNR and CDR2 as FQNEAQ (reference sequence). There are 13 residues in the CDR3. The CDR3 region is CASSLAGKNIQYF. The CDR3 bases are TGTGCCAGCAGCTTGGCAGGGAAAAACATTCAGTACTTC.

The table lists this clone with a count of one. The chain carries TRBV11-2 and TRBJ2-1, with 15 positions matching TRBD2. V lost 3 bases, J lost 10 bases, and 7 bases stayed unmatched. The germline V gene encodes CDR1 SGHAT and CDR2 FQNNGV. The CDR3 runs 16 residues. The CDR3 DNA is TGTGCCAGCAGCTTGCCCGGACTAGCGGGAGGGCGGGAGCAGTTCTTC. Its translation: CASSLPGLAGGREQFF. Looking up the rest from reference TRBV11-2 and TRBJ2-1 gives the full variable domain: EAGVAQSPRYKIIEKRQSVAFWCNPISGHATLYWYQQILGQGPKLLIQFQNNGVVDDSQLPKDRFSAERLKGVDSTLKIQPAKLEDSAVYLCASSLPGLAGGREQFFGPGTRLTVL.

The rearrangement links TRBV5-4 to TRBJ2-1; 8 bases map to TRBD2. Germline loops: CDR1 SGHNT, CDR2 YYREEE (reference sequence). This CDR3 is built from 14 residues. The J segment lost 6 bases and the V segment lost 4 bases, leaving 6 bases of the junction unmatched. The CDR3 bases are TGTGCCAGCAGCCTCAGCGGGAGTCTCAATGAGCAGTTCTTC. This translates into CASSLSGSLNEQFF.

The chain combines TRBV27 with TRBJ2-7; D might be TRBD1 (6 bases). Trimming took 4 bases from V and 1 from J, leaving 17 bases between them. The germline CDR1 and CDR2 sequences are MNHEY and SMNVEV (reference sequence). CDR3 size: 16 residues. The CDR3 DNA follows: TGTGCCAGCAGTTCGTACCTCAGGGGTAGGTCCTACGAGCAGTACTTC. This codes for CASSSYLRGRSYEQYF.

Concerning this clone itself: Other DNA sequences from this sample encode an identical CDR3 as well. The J gene is TRBJ2-7, the V gene TRBV7-9, with a tentative D call TRBD2 (5 bases). Per the germline V gene, CDR1 is SEHNR and CDR2 is FQNEAQ (reference sequence). The V gene lost 8 bases and the J gene lost 7 bases, with 12 bases spanning the gap. The CDR3 totals 11 residues. The CDR3 reads CASSFPGEQYF. The CDR3 DNA reads as TGTGCCAGCTCCTTCCCGGGGGAGCAGTACTTC.

The chain has TRBV19 and TRBJ2-7; no definite D call. The ends were cut back, 0 bases at V and 5 bases at J, with 17 bases in the middle. The CDR3 runs 16 residues. Germline lookup yields CDR1 LNHDA and CDR2 SQIVND (reference sequence). The DNA for the CDR3 is TGTGCCAGTAGTATAGATCTAGGCGGAGTCCGGGACGAGCAGTACTTC. This encodes CASSIDLGGVRDEQYF.

This clone showed up just once. This chain connects TRBV7-2 to TRBJ1-2; perhaps TRBD1 as D (5 bases). Germline loops: CDR1 SGHTA, CDR2 FQGNSA. This CDR3 is 15 amino acids long. V was cut by 5 bases and J by 5 bases, with 18 bases left in between. CDR3 region: CASSPFGGGPYGYTF. The CDR3 coding sequence is TGTGCCAGCAGCCCCTTCGGGGGAGGCCCATATGGCTACACCTTC.

The chain is built from TRBV5-5 and TRBJ1-5; 10 positions match TRBD1. The germline V gene encodes CDR1 SGHKS and CDR2 YYEKEE (reference sequence). V was clipped by 5 bases and J by 6 bases; unmatched bases: 8. The CDR3 runs to 15 residues. As DNA, the CDR3 is TGTGCCAGCAGGCTGACAGGGGGCAGGGGTCAGCCCCAGCATTTT. Protein sequence: CASRLTGGRGQPQHF.

V gene TRBV4-1 combines with J gene TRBJ1-3; weak D call: TRBD1 (6 bases). This CDR3 region has 13 residues. V was pared by 4 bases and J by 4 bases, with 8 bases between. Germline V gene data show CDR1 as MGHRA and CDR2 as YSYEKL. The CDR3 bases are TGCGCCAGCAGCCGACAGGTCGGAAACACCATATATTTT. Amino acids: CASSRQVGNTIYF.

The rearrangement joins TRBV2 to TRBJ2-4; TRBD2 agrees at 10 bases. Germline V CDR1 and CDR2: SNHLY, FYNNEI. Unmatched junction bases numbered 11, after V lost 4 bases and J lost 8 bases. This CDR3 has 16 amino acids. The CDR3 sequence is CASSVAASGSKDIQYF. The DNA of the CDR3 is TGTGCCAGCAGTGTGGCGGCTAGCGGGAGTAAAGACATTCAGTACTTC.